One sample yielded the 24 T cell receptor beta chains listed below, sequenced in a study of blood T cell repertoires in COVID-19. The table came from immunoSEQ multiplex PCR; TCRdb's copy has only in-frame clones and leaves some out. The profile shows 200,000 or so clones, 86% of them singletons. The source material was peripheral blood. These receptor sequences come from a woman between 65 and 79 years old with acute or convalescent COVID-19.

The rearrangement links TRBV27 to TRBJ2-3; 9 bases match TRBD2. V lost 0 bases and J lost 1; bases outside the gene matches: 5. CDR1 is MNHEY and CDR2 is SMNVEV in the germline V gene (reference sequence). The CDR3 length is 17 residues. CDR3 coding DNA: TGTGCCAGCAGTTTATCCCGCGGGGGGGTGGGCACAGATACGCAGTATTTT. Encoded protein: CASSLSRGGVGTDTQYF.

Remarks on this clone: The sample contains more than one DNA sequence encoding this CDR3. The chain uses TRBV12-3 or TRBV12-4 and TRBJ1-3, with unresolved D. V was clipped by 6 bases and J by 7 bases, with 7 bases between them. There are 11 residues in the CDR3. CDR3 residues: CASSPRNTIYF. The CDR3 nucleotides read TGTGCCAGCAGCCCACGGAACACCATATATTTT.

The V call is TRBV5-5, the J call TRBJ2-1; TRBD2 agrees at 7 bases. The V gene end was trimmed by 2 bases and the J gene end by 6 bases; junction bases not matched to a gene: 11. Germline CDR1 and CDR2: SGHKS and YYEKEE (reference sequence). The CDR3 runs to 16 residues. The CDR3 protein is CASSFGLASGINEQFF. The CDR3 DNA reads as TGTGCCAGCAGCTTCGGGTTGGCTAGCGGCATCAATGAGCAGTTCTTC.

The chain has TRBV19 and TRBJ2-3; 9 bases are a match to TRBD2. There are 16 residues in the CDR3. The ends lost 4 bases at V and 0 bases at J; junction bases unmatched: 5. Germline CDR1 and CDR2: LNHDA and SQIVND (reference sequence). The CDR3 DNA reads TGTGCCAGTAGTAGGAGCGGGGGGACTAGCACAGATACGCAGTATTTT. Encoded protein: CASSRSGGTSTDTQYF.

As DNA, the CDR3 is TGTGCCAGCAGCTTATCCGGGGCAGATACGCAGTATTTT. Its translation is CASSLSGADTQYF. This chain joins TRBV11-2 and TRBJ2-3; perhaps TRBD2 as D (5 bases). With 2 bases removed from V and 4 bases from J, the gap between germline ends came to 7 bases. Germline V gene data show CDR1 as SGHAT and CDR2 as FQNNGV. The CDR3 covers 13 residues.

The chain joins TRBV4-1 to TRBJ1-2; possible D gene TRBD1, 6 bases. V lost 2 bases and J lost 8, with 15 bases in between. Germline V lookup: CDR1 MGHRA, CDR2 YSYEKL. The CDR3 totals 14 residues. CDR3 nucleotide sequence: TGCGCCAGCAGCCAACAACAGGGCTGGGGCGGCTACACCTTC. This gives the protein CASSQQQGWGGYTF.

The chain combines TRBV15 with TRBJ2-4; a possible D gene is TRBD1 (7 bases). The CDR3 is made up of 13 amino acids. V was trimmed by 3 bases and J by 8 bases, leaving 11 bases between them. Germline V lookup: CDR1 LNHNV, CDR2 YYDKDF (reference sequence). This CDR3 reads CATSSGRGDIQYF. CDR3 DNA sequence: TGTGCCACCAGCAGCGGCAGGGGGGACATTCAGTACTTC.

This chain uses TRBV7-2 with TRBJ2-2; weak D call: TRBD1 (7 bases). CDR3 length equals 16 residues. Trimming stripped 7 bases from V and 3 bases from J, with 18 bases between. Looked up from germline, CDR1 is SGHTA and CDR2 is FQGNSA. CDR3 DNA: TGTGCCAGCATTCCTAGAGGAGGGGGCTACACCGGGGAGCTGTTTTTT. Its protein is CASIPRGGGYTGELFF.

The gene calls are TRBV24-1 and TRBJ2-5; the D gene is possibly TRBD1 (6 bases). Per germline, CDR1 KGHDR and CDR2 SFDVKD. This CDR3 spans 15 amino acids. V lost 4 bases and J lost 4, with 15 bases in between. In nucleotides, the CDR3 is TGTGCCACCAGTGAGGCCAAGGGACAAGTAGAGACCCAGTACTTC. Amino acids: CATSEAKGQVETQYF.

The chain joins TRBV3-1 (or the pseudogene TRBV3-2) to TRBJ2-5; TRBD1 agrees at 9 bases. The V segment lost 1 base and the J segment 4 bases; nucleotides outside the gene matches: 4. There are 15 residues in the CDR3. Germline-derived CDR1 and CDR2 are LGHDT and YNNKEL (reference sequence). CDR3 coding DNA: TGTGCCAGCAGCCAAGTCCGGGACAGGGCAGAGACCCAGTACTTC. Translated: CASSQVRDRAETQYF.

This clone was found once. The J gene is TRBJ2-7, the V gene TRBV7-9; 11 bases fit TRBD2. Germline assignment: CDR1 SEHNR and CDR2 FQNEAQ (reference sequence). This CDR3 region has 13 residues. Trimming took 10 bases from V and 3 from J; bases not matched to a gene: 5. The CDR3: CAIGTSGSYEQYF. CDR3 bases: TGTGCCATCGGGACTAGCGGCAGCTACGAGCAGTACTTC.

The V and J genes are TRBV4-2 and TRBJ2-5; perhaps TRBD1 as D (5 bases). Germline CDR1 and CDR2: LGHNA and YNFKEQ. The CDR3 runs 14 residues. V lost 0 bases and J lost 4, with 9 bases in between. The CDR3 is CASSQEGQRETQYF. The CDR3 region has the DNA TGTGCCAGCAGCCAAGAGGGGCAGAGAGAGACCCAGTACTTC.

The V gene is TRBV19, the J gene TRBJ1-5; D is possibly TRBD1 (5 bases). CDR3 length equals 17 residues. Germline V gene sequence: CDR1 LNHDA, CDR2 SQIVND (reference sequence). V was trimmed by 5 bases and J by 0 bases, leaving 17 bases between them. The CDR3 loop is CASSLGTVSYSNQPQHF. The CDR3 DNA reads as TGTGCCAGTAGTCTCGGGACTGTGAGCTATAGCAATCAGCCCCAGCATTTT.

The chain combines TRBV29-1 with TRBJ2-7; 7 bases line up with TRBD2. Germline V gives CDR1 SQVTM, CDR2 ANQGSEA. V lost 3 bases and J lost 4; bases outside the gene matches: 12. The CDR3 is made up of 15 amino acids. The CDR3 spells CSVDSRGGSGYEQYF. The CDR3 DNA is TGCAGCGTTGATTCCCGGGGAGGGAGTGGTTACGAGCAGTACTTC.

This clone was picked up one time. The CDR3 DNA reads TGTGCCAGCAGCCCCCGACAGGTCCTAGCCAAAAACATTCAGTACTTC. Translating it yields CASSPRQVLAKNIQYF. The chain has TRBV7-9 and TRBJ2-4; a possible D gene is TRBD1 (6 bases). This CDR3 contains 16 residues. Germline CDR1 SEHNR, CDR2 FQNEAQ (reference sequence). Trimming left V 5 bases short and J 0 bases short, with 14 bases between.

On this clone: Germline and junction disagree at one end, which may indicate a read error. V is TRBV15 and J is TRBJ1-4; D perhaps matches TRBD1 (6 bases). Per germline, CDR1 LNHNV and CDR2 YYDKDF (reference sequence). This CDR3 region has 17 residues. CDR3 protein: CATSRARHGTPNEKLFF. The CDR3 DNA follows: TGTGCCACCAGCAGGGCCCGCCACGGGACACCTAACGAAAAACTGTTTTTT. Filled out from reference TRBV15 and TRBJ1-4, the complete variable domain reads DAMVIQNPRYQVTQFGKPVTLSCSQTLNHNVMYWYQQKSSQAPKLLFHYYDKDFNNEADTPDNFQSRRPNTSFCFLDIRSPGLGDTAMYLCATSRARHGTPNEKLFFGSGTQLSVL.

CDR3 in amino acids: CASSSGRGGGRYSPLHF. The CDR3 DNA is TGTGCCAGCAGCTCCGGCAGGGGCGGGGGCAGGTATTCACCCCTCCACTTT. The V call is TRBV7-2, the J call TRBJ1-6, with D tentatively TRBD1 (6 bases). Germline lookup yields CDR1 SGHTA and CDR2 FQGNSA. The CDR3 extends over 17 amino acids. Trimming cost V 4 bases and J 8 bases, with 21 bases left between them.

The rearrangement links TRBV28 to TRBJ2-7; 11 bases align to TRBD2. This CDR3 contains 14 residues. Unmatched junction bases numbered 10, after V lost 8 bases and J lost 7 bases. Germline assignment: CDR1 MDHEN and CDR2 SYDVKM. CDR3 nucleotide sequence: TGTGCCAGCGCACCGACTAGCGGGGACCGGGAGCAGTACTTC. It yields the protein CASAPTSGDREQYF.

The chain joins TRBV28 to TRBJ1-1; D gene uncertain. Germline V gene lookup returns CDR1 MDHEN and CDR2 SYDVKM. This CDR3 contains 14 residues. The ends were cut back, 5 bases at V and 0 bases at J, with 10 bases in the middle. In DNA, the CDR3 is TGTGCCAGCAGTCCCCCCCGTTTGAACACTGAAGCTTTCTTT. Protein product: CASSPPRLNTEAFF.

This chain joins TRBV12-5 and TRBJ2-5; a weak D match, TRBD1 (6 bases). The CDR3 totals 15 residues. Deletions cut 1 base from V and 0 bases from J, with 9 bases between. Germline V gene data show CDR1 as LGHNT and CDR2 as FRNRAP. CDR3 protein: CASGLGTGYQETQYF. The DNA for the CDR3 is TGTGCTAGTGGTTTGGGCACAGGGTACCAAGAGACCCAGTACTTC.

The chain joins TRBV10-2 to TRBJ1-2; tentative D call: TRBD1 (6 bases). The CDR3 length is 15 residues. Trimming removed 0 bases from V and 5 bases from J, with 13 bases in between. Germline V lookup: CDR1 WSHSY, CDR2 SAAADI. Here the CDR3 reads CASSESPTGRYGYTF. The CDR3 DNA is TGCGCCAGCAGTGAGTCTCCGACAGGAAGGTATGGCTACACCTTC.

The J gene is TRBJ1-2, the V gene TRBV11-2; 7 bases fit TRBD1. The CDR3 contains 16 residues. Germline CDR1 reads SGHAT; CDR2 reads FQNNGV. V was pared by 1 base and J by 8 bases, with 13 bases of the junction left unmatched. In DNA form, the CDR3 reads TGTGCCAGCAGCTTAGCTATGGGGGACAGCTATGGGGGCTACACCTTC. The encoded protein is CASSLAMGDSYGGYTF.

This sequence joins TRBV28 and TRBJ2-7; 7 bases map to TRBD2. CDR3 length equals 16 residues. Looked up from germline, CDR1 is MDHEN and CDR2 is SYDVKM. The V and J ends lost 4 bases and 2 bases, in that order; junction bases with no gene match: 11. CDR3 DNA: TGTGCCAGCAGTTCCCCTAGCGGAGTAATCGCCTACGAGCAGTACTTC. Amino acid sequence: CASSSPSGVIAYEQYF.

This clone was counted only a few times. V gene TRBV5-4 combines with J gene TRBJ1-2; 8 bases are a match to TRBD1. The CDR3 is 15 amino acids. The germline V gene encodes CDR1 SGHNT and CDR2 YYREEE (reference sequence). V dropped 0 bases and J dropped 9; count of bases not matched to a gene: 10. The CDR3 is CASSLEGQGRMSYTF. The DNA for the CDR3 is TGTGCCAGCAGCTTGGAAGGACAGGGTCGAATGAGCTACACCTTC.